These 30 T cell receptor beta chains were all obtained from the same sample, sequenced in a study of shared clonotypes between healthy human individuals. Naive CD8 cells lacked CD45RO and underwent positive selection for CCR7, leaving out terminally differentiated effector memory CD45RA+ cells. TCRdb keeps only in-frame clones here, not all; method: immunoSEQ multiplex PCR. Among about 2 million clones listed, approximately 95% were seen once. The sequencing sample was made of naive CD8+ T cells sorted from blood. These receptors were collected from a man younger than 35 in good health.

The chain has TRBV10-1 and TRBJ2-3; a possible D gene is TRBD1 (6 bases). The V end was cut by 1 base, the J end by 4 bases, with 15 bases between. Germline values: CDR1 WNHNN, CDR2 SYGVQD (reference sequence). The CDR3 has 16 residues. This CDR3 reads CASSEWGLGASDTQYF. CDR3 nucleotide sequence: TGCGCCAGCAGTGAGTGGGGTTTGGGGGCTTCAGATACGCAGTATTTT.

The J gene is TRBJ2-2, the V gene TRBV4-3, with 9 bases aligning to TRBD1. CDR3 size: 15 residues. CDR1 is LGHNA, CDR2 YSLEER, per germline. V dropped 4 bases and J dropped 7; count of bases not matched to a gene: 7. The CDR3 region is CASSPGQGRIGELFF. CDR3 DNA: TGCGCCAGCAGCCCGGGACAGGGAAGGATCGGGGAGCTGTTTTTT.

The chain couples TRBV7-9 to TRBJ2-2, with D unresolved. Trimming removed 5 bases from V and 6 bases from J, with 7 bases in between. In germline, CDR1 is SEHNR, CDR2 FQNEAQ (reference sequence). There are 12 residues in the CDR3. The CDR3 nucleotides are TGTGCCAGCAGCAAACATCCCGGGGAGCTGTTTTTT. As protein: CASSKHPGELFF.

CDR3 sequence: CASTSDREANTGELFF. CDR3 bases: TGTGCCAGCACCTCGGACAGGGAGGCGAACACCGGGGAGCTGTTTTTT. V gene TRBV28 combines with J gene TRBJ2-2; TRBD1 aligns across 8 bases. Per the germline V gene, CDR1 is MDHEN and CDR2 is SYDVKM. There are 16 residues in the CDR3. Unmatched junction bases numbered 7, after V lost 7 bases and J lost 0 bases.

The chain couples TRBV20-1 to TRBJ2-7, with D possibly TRBD1 on 6 matching bases. Looked up from germline, CDR1 is DFQATT and CDR2 is SNEGSKA (reference sequence). The germline V and J ends were trimmed by 4 bases and 6 bases, with 10 bases remaining between them. The CDR3 contains 11 residues. In DNA form, the CDR3 reads TGCAGTGCTATGAGGACAGCCGAGCAGTACTTC. Encoded protein: CSAMRTAEQYF.

The V and J genes are TRBV7-9 and TRBJ1-1, with 7 positions matching TRBD1. Germline V gene sequence: CDR1 SEHNR, CDR2 FQNEAQ (reference sequence). Trimming at V came to 3 bases and at J to 1 base, leaving 11 bases not matched to a gene. The CDR3 is 17 residues long. The CDR3 coding sequence is TGTGCCAGCAGCTTGTCCGACCCTTACAGGGGGAACACTGAAGCTTTCTTT. Translated: CASSLSDPYRGNTEAFF. Looking up the rest from reference TRBV7-9 and TRBJ1-1 gives the full variable domain: DTGVSQNPRHKITKRGQNVTFRCDPISEHNRLYWYRQTLGQGPEFLTYFQNEAQLEKSRLLSDRFSAERPKGSFSTLEIQRTEQGDSAMYLCASSLSDPYRGNTEAFFGQGTRLTVV.

V gene TRBV4-1 combines with J gene TRBJ2-5, with D uncertain. Germline CDR1 and CDR2: MGHRA and YSYEKL. V shed 1 base and J shed 5 bases, with 11 bases lying between them. The CDR3 sequence is 14 residues long. The DNA for the CDR3 is TGCGCCAGCAGCCAAGTTGGGTCCGTGGAGACCCAGTACTTC. The encoded protein is CASSQVGSVETQYF.

Only one count was recorded for this clone. The chain couples TRBV27 to TRBJ2-3, with D possibly matching TRBD1 (5 bases). This CDR3 contains 13 residues. Germline values: CDR1 MNHEY, CDR2 SMNVEV (reference sequence). V lost 4 bases, J lost 2 bases, and 7 bases lay in between. CDR3 in DNA: TGTGCCAGCAGTTGGGGCCACACAGATACGCAGTATTTT. It is translated as CASSWGHTDTQYF.

The chain couples TRBV27 to TRBJ2-2, with D unresolved. Germline CDR1 MNHEY, CDR2 SMNVEV (reference sequence). CDR3 size: 16 residues. Trimming took 2 bases from V and 3 from J, leaving 13 bases between them. DNA for the CDR3: TGTGCCAGCAGTTTAGGGGAAAGGGCACACACCGGGGAGCTGTTTTTT. Protein: CASSLGERAHTGELFF.

The chain recombines TRBV6-5 with TRBJ2-1; perhaps TRBD1 as D (6 bases). The CDR3 spans 15 residues. Looked up from germline, CDR1 is MNHEY and CDR2 is SVGAGI. V lost 6 bases to trimming and J lost 8 bases, with 20 bases between them. DNA of the CDR3: TGTGCCAGCAGATCATGGACAGCCAAAGTGGATGAGCAGTTCTTC. Translated, it gives CASRSWTAKVDEQFF.

V gene TRBV19 combines with J gene TRBJ1-5; the match to TRBD1 covers 10 bases. The germline CDR1 and CDR2 sequences are LNHDA and SQIVND (reference sequence). The CDR3 totals 15 residues. J lost 5 bases, V lost 7 bases, and 8 bases had no gene match. The chain's CDR3 is CASNQEGQGYQPQHF. The CDR3, as DNA: TGTGCCAGTAATCAAGAGGGACAGGGGTATCAGCCCCAGCATTTT.

V is TRBV7-9 and J is TRBJ1-4, with 7 bases matching TRBD1. V dropped 6 bases and J dropped 3; count of bases not matched to a gene: 7. The CDR3 has 15 residues. In germline, CDR1 is SEHNR, CDR2 FQNEAQ (reference sequence). CDR3 sequence: CASSDPRGANEKLFF. In DNA form, the CDR3 reads TGTGCCAGCAGTGACCCCAGGGGGGCTAATGAAAAACTGTTTTTT.

The V and J genes are TRBV5-5 and TRBJ1-4; TRBD1 is a possible D gene (5 bases). The germline V gene has CDR1 SGHKS and CDR2 YYEKEE (reference sequence). This CDR3 spans 14 amino acids. V gave up 4 bases and J gave up 7 bases, with 14 bases separating them. The CDR3 spells CASSHEGRAEKLFF. DNA for the CDR3: TGTGCCAGCAGCCACGAGGGGCGGGCTGAAAAACTGTTTTTT.

This chain links TRBV30 with TRBJ2-5, with D perhaps assigned TRBD1 or TRBD2 (6 bases each). Germline CDR1 and CDR2: GTSNPN and SVGIG (reference sequence). V lost 4 bases, J lost 1 base, and 16 bases lay in between. The CDR3 extends over 15 amino acids. The CDR3 is CAWTGEQGFQETQYF. Written as DNA, the CDR3 is TGTGCCTGGACGGGGGAACAGGGTTTCCAAGAGACCCAGTACTTC.

The chain recombines TRBV7-9 with TRBJ2-3, with 8 bases fitting TRBD2. This CDR3 is 17 amino acids long. Germline-derived CDR1 and CDR2 are SEHNR and FQNEAQ (reference sequence). With V trimmed by 5 bases and J by 1 base, 11 bases remained unmatched. CDR3 sequence reads: CASSDPPRRGGTDTQYF. DNA of the CDR3: TGTGCCAGCAGCGACCCCCCTCGGCGGGGGGGCACAGATACGCAGTATTTT.

The chain carries TRBV6-1 and TRBJ2-7, with D unresolved. The germline V and J ends were trimmed by 2 bases and 3 bases, with 17 bases remaining between them. CDR3 size: 16 residues. From germline, CDR1 is MNHNS and CDR2 SASEGT. The CDR3 DNA sequence: TGTGCCAGCAGTGAATTTGTCTTCCCTATTGACTACGAGCAGTACTTC. It translates to CASSEFVFPIDYEQYF.

This rearrangement joins TRBV19 to TRBJ2-2, with TRBD1 matching over 9 bases. The germline gives CDR1 LNHDA, CDR2 SQIVND (reference sequence). This CDR3 is 15 amino acids long. Trimming took 5 bases from V and 5 from J; bases not matched to a gene: 6. The CDR3 reads CASSLTGGGTGELFF. In DNA form, the CDR3 reads TGTGCCAGTAGTCTGACAGGGGGTGGTACCGGGGAGCTGTTTTTT.

The V and J genes are TRBV28 and TRBJ1-1; maybe TRBD1 (5 bases). Germline values: CDR1 MDHEN, CDR2 SYDVKM. This CDR3 is built from 12 residues. The ends were cut back, 8 bases at V and 2 bases at J, with 9 bases in the middle. CDR3 in DNA: TGTGCCAGCTTGGGGCTCAACACTGAAGCTTTCTTT. It encodes CASLGLNTEAFF.

J is TRBJ2-1 and V is TRBV7-9; 13 nucleotides line up with TRBD2. The CDR3 is 14 amino acids. After removal of 5 bases from V and 8 bases from J, the junction contained 3 bases not matched to a gene. Germline lookup yields CDR1 SEHNR and CDR2 FQNEAQ (reference sequence). The CDR3 nucleotides read TGTGCCAGCAGCCCAGGACTAGCGGGGGATGAGCAGTTCTTC. It encodes CASSPGLAGDEQFF.

The sample holds one count of this clone. The chain has TRBV13 and TRBJ2-2; D not resolved. The V end lost 0 bases, the J end lost 0 bases, and 5 bases lay between the germline ends. This CDR3 spans 15 amino acids. In germline, CDR1 is PRHDT, CDR2 FYEKMQ (reference sequence). CDR3: CASSLGQTNTGELFF. The CDR3 DNA follows: TGTGCCAGCAGCTTAGGACAAACGAACACCGGGGAGCTGTTTTTT.

The rearrangement links TRBV28 to TRBJ2-3; no clear D. Germline V lookup: CDR1 MDHEN, CDR2 SYDVKM. The CDR3 runs 14 residues. V was trimmed by 1 base and J by 5 bases, leaving 10 bases between them. CDR3 region: CASSLSPMGDTQYF. In nucleotides, the CDR3 is TGTGCCAGCAGTTTATCTCCCATGGGAGATACGCAGTATTTT.

V usage is TRBV27 and J usage is TRBJ2-1; 14 bases are shared with TRBD2. Germline V CDR1 and CDR2: MNHEY, SMNVEV (reference sequence). V shed 8 bases, J shed 5 bases, and the junction held 8 bases outside the gene matches. The CDR3 runs to 16 residues. CDR3 sequence: CASRTSGRFTHNEQFF. The CDR3 DNA sequence: TGTGCCAGCCGGACTAGCGGGAGGTTCACCCACAATGAGCAGTTCTTC.

This clone was observed a single time. V is TRBV7-9 and J is TRBJ2-5, with D possibly TRBD2 on 6 matching bases. CDR1 and CDR2 from the germline V gene are SEHNR and FQNEAQ (reference sequence). CDR3 length equals 16 residues. Trimming took off 4 bases at V and 1 base at J, with 16 bases between the two ends. In DNA form, the CDR3 reads TGTGCCAGCAGCTCATATAAGGGTAGCGGCCAAGAGACCCAGTACTTC. This codes for CASSSYKGSGQETQYF.

V and J are TRBV6-5 and TRBJ1-3, with unresolved D. Germline loops: CDR1 MNHEY, CDR2 SVGAGI. The CDR3 runs to 13 residues. Deletions cut 3 bases from V and 4 bases from J, with 7 bases between. The CDR3 DNA follows: TGTGCCAGCAGTTATGCGGACGGAAACACCATATATTTT. Translated, it gives CASSYADGNTIYF.

About this clone itself: The same CDR3 also results from other DNA sequences found in this sample. The chain joins TRBV27 to TRBJ2-1, with TRBD2 matching 8 bases. The junction had 8 bases not matched to a gene; V was cut back by 3 bases and J by 4 bases. In germline, CDR1 is MNHEY, CDR2 SMNVEV (reference sequence). The CDR3 loop spans 16 amino acids. The CDR3 region is CASSLSLAGSYNEQFF. CDR3 coding DNA: TGTGCCAGCAGTTTGTCTCTAGCGGGTTCATACAATGAGCAGTTCTTC.

The rearrangement uses TRBV5-1 and TRBJ2-3, with D tentatively TRBD1 (5 bases). Germline V lookup: CDR1 SGHRS, CDR2 YFSETQ. The CDR3 length is 15 residues. Deletions cut 1 base from V and 0 bases from J, with 9 bases between. CDR3 DNA sequence: TGCGCCAGCAGCTTGATAGGGGTCAGCACAGATACGCAGTATTTT. Translation gives CASSLIGVSTDTQYF.

The chain couples TRBV6-1 to TRBJ2-3; D not certain. The ends were cut back, 6 bases at V and 0 bases at J, with 10 bases in the middle. The CDR3 consists of 14 residues. Germline lookup yields CDR1 MNHNS and CDR2 SASEGT. CDR3 DNA: TGTGCCAGCAGGACGCTTATAAGCACAGATACGCAGTATTTT. Translated, it gives CASRTLISTDTQYF.

The chain recombines TRBV11-2 with TRBJ1-2; 10 bases match TRBD1. The CDR3 is 16 amino acids. V lost 1 base to trimming and J lost 7 bases; unmatched junction nucleotides: 9. Germline-derived CDR1 and CDR2 are SGHAT and FQNNGV. Written as DNA, the CDR3 is TGTGCCAGCAGCTTAGGCCCGGGGACAGGGGTTTCTGGCTACACCTTC. It specifies CASSLGPGTGVSGYTF.

The chain is built from TRBV21-1 and TRBJ2-1. TRBV21-1 constitutes a pseudogene. This CDR3 has 17 residues. CDR3 sequence: CASSPPKRDSSYNEQFF. CDR3 bases: TGTGCCAGCAGCCCCCCCAAGCGGGACAGCTCCTACAATGAGCAGTTCTTC.

The rearrangement joins TRBV19 to TRBJ1-1, with TRBD1 as a possible D gene (6 bases). The germline CDR1 and CDR2 sequences are LNHDA and SQIVND (reference sequence). Trimming removed 1 base at V and 4 bases at J, with 13 bases between. The length of the CDR3 is 15 residues. The CDR3 DNA follows: TGTGCCAGTAGTATAGGGCACAGGGCCCTCACTGAAGCTTTCTTT. It is translated as CASSIGHRALTEAFF.